This TCR beta chain is drawn from a study of cytomegalovirus exposure and HLA in healthy donors. The CDR3 extends over 17 amino acids. CDR1 and CDR2 from the germline V gene are MGHRA and YSYEKL. Trimming cost V 2 bases and J 1 base; bases outside gene matches: 7. The PCR ran on 60 Vbeta and 13 Jbeta primers. Clones were read by immunoSEQ multiplex PCR, and TCRdb kept only the in-frame ones, dropping some. The sample comprises about 130,000 clones, 10% of which are singletons, and 4.5% to 5% rests with the top ten. What was sequenced was PBMCs. This chain connects TRBV4-1 to TRBJ2-3, with 9 bases matching TRBD2. The clonotype comes from a woman between 18 and 30 years old in good health and CMV-seropositive. CDR3 protein: CASSQWVSGSGTDTQYF. The DNA of the CDR3 is TGCGCCAGCAGCCAATGGGTTAGCGGGAGCGGCACAGATACGCAGTATTTT.